These 29 T cell receptor beta chains originate from one sample sequenced in a study of response to subunit inactivated influenza vaccine. One entry per CDR3 protein results from TCRdb running MiXCR on the RT-PCR reads. The data contain about 830,000 distinct CDR3 sequences, around 18% of them singletons. This material consisted of PBMCs from blood, taken around 5 days after vaccination. These receptors all come from a man aged 45-60 years who received an inactivated influenza vaccine.

The rearrangement joins TRBV29-1 to TRBJ2-1; no reliable D call. The V end was cut by 1 base, the J end by 5 bases, with 15 bases between. Looked up from germline, CDR1 is SQVTM and CDR2 is ANQGSEA. The CDR3 runs to 15 residues. This CDR3 reads CSVEAIEEKHNEQFF. For the CDR3, the DNA is TGCAGCGTTGAAGCGATTGAGGAGAAACACAATGAGCAGTTCTTC.

This chain joins TRBV2 and TRBJ1-6, with D perhaps TRBD1 (5 bases). The germline CDR1 and CDR2 sequences are SNHLY and FYNNEI. V was cut by 6 bases and J by 8 bases, with 17 bases left in between. The CDR3 length is 15 residues. CDR3 residues: CASRDRGESHSPLHF. The CDR3 region has the DNA TGTGCCAGCAGGGATCGAGGGGAGAGTCATTCACCCCTCCACTTT.

The gene calls are TRBV12-3 or TRBV12-4 and TRBJ1-1; D gene uncertain. The V end was cut by 2 bases, the J end by 8 bases, with 9 bases between. This CDR3 has 12 amino acids. For the CDR3, the DNA is TGTGCCAGCAGTTTATCCCAGTCCGAAGCTTTCTTT. Translation gives CASSLSQSEAFF.

Ten or more counts support this clonotype. V is TRBV20-1 and J is TRBJ2-2; 9 positions match TRBD1. The V segment lost 1 base and the J segment 1 base; nucleotides outside the gene matches: 1. The length of the CDR3 is 15 residues. Germline assignment: CDR1 DFQATT and CDR2 SNEGSKA (reference sequence). CDR3: CSARGGQGNTGELFF. CDR3 sequence (DNA): TGCAGTGCTAGAGGGGGACAGGGGAACACCGGGGAGCTGTTTTTT.

The sample holds many counts of this clonotype. The chain uses TRBV4-2 and TRBJ2-2; a weak D match, TRBD2 (6 bases). The CDR3 has 15 residues. V lost 0 bases, J lost 3 bases, and 8 bases lay in between. Germline values: CDR1 LGHNA, CDR2 YNFKEQ. CDR3 DNA sequence: TGTGCCAGCAGCCAAGAATCTAGCGACACCGGGGAGCTGTTTTTT. Translated, it gives CASSQESSDTGELFF.

This clonotype has only a few counts. J is TRBJ2-1 and V is TRBV14, with D perhaps assigned TRBD1 or TRBD2 (5 bases each). Germline lookup yields CDR1 SGHDN and CDR2 FVKESK. Between the trimmed V and J ends, which lost 1 base and 10 bases, there was a span of 14 bases. This CDR3 is 14 amino acids long. CDR3 sequence reads: CASSQVGFREEQFF. As DNA, the CDR3 is TGTGCCAGCAGCCAAGTTGGATTCAGGGAGGAGCAGTTCTTC.

The rearrangement uses TRBV6-1 and TRBJ2-7; TRBD1 matches at 8 bases. Germline assignment: CDR1 MNHNS and CDR2 SASEGT. The CDR3 covers 15 residues. The trim removed 8 bases at V and 7 bases at J, leaving 16 bases unmatched. The CDR3 is CASAGGTGRAGEQYF. The CDR3 DNA follows: TGTGCCAGCGCAGGGGGGACAGGTAGAGCTGGTGAGCAGTACTTC.

Ten or more counts support this clonotype. The rearrangement joins TRBV7-3 to TRBJ2-1; TRBD2 aligns across 11 bases. The germline CDR1 and CDR2 sequences are SGHTA and FQGTGA. Unmatched junction bases numbered 7, after V lost 5 bases and J lost 10 bases. The CDR3 extends over 14 amino acids. The chain's CDR3 is CASSATSGNREQFF. Written as DNA, the CDR3 is TGTGCCAGCAGCGCGACTAGCGGGAATCGAGAGCAGTTCTTC.

The chain employs TRBV7-2 and TRBJ2-5; 7 bases line up with TRBD2. The CDR3 loop spans 15 amino acids. V was pared by 7 bases and J by 7 bases, with 15 bases of the junction left unmatched. The germline gives CDR1 SGHTA, CDR2 FQGNSA. The DNA of the CDR3 is TGTGCCAGCACCTCCCGGTCTAGCGGAAAAGGGACCCAGTACTTC. Translating it yields CASTSRSSGKGTQYF.

This clonotype was observed many times. The rearrangement joins TRBV4-2 to TRBJ2-2; D remains unclear. CDR3 size: 14 residues. The ends were cut back, 0 bases at V and 3 bases at J, with 5 bases in the middle. CDR1 LGHNA and CDR2 YNFKEQ come from the germline V gene. CDR3 region: CASSQDGDTGELFF. The DNA for the CDR3 is TGTGCCAGCAGCCAAGATGGGGACACCGGGGAGCTGTTTTTT.

This chain connects TRBV4-3 to TRBJ2-7; 7 nucleotides match TRBD1. From germline, CDR1 is LGHNA and CDR2 YSLEER. The CDR3 has 15 residues. V lost 0 bases, J lost 3 bases, and 5 bases stayed unmatched. CDR3 bases: TGCGCCAGCAGCCAAGAAGGGGACAGCTACTACGAGCAGTACTTC. This gives the protein CASSQEGDSYYEQYF.

The chain carries TRBV28 and TRBJ2-5; tentatively, D is TRBD2 (5 bases). The V gene lost 2 bases and the J gene lost 0 bases, with 19 bases spanning the gap. Germline V gene lookup returns CDR1 MDHEN and CDR2 SYDVKM. The CDR3 contains 18 residues. This chain's CDR3 is CASSLNMRQRNNQETQYF. CDR3 DNA sequence: TGTGCCAGCAGTTTAAATATGAGGCAGCGGAACAACCAAGAGACCCAGTACTTC.

In this sample, this clonotype turned up a few times. This chain joins TRBV11-1 and TRBJ2-7; 12 bases match TRBD2. Germline trimming cut 5 bases from V and 0 bases from J; bases unmatched to any gene: 5. This CDR3 has 16 residues. The V gene's germline CDR1 is SGHAT and CDR2 FQDESV (reference sequence). CDR3 sequence: CASSPRTSGASYEQYF. CDR3 DNA sequence: TGTGCCAGCAGCCCGCGGACTAGCGGGGCCTCCTACGAGCAGTACTTC.

The chain combines TRBV20-1 with TRBJ1-1; TRBD1 is a possible D gene (6 bases). Germline values: CDR1 DFQATT, CDR2 SNEGSKA (reference sequence). The CDR3 covers 14 residues. V was cut by 2 bases and J by 1 base, with 11 bases left in between. CDR3 sequence reads: CSARPTGWNTEAFF. In DNA form, the CDR3 reads TGCAGTGCTAGACCCACAGGGTGGAACACTGAAGCTTTCTTT.

This clonotype was seen at least ten times. The CDR3 reads CASSFSGSDIQYF. CDR3 in DNA: TGTGCCAGCAGTTTTTCGGGTAGCGACATTCAGTACTTC. This chain joins TRBV12-3 or TRBV12-4 and TRBJ2-4, with a weak D call TRBD2 (5 bases). The CDR3 length is 13 residues. The germline V and J ends were trimmed by 3 bases and 8 bases, with 11 bases remaining between them.

The chain is built from TRBV9 and TRBJ2-5; maybe TRBD2 (7 bases). This CDR3 has 16 amino acids. Germline assignment: CDR1 SGDLS and CDR2 YYNGEE. V dropped 0 bases and J dropped 1 base, with 13 bases sitting between them. The CDR3 protein is CASSVVGGGPQETQYF. Here the CDR3 DNA reads TGTGCCAGCAGCGTAGTAGGGGGAGGGCCCCAAGAGACCCAGTACTTC. Filled out from reference TRBV9 and TRBJ2-5, the complete variable domain reads DSGVTQTPKHLITATGQRVTLRCSPRSGDLSVYWYQQSLDQGLQFLIQYYNGEERAKGNILERFSAQQFPDLHSELNLSSLELGDSALYFCASSVVGGGPQETQYFGPGTRLLVL.

This clonotype appeared a few times. This chain links TRBV20-1 with TRBJ1-2, with D possibly TRBD1 on 6 matching bases. CDR3 length: 15 amino acids. CDR1 is DFQATT, CDR2 SNEGSKA, per germline (reference sequence). V was pared by 1 base and J by 0 bases, with 12 bases between. CDR3 amino acids: CSARVRGHTNYGYTF. The CDR3 DNA is TGCAGTGCTAGAGTCCGGGGGCACACTAACTATGGCTACACCTTC.

In its sample, this clonotype was seen a few times. The V call is TRBV7-9, the J call TRBJ2-6; 7 positions match TRBD1. V shed 5 bases and J 2 bases; nucleotides not matched to a gene: 3. The CDR3 has 15 amino acids. From germline, CDR1 is SEHNR and CDR2 FQNEAQ (reference sequence). CDR3 coding DNA: TGTGCCAGCAGCGCCGGGACAGCTGGGGCCAACGTCCTGACTTTC. Translating it yields CASSAGTAGANVLTF. Looking up the rest from reference TRBV7-9 and TRBJ2-6 gives the full variable domain: DTGVSQNPRHKITKRGQNVTFRCDPISEHNRLYWYRQTLGQGPEFLTYFQNEAQLEKSRLLSDRFSAERPKGSFSTLEIQRTEQGDSAMYLCASSAGTAGANVLTFGAGSRLTVL.

The V gene is TRBV7-9, the J gene TRBJ2-3, with 7 nucleotides matching TRBD2. The CDR3 is 11 amino acids. V gave up 5 bases and J gave up 14 bases; unmatched junction bases: 7. Germline assignment: CDR1 SEHNR and CDR2 FQNEAQ (reference sequence). The CDR3: CASSVGPGGYF. The DNA of the CDR3 is TGTGCCAGCAGCGTAGGACCGGGAGGGTATTTT.

V is TRBV7-9 and J is TRBJ2-2, with a tentative D call TRBD1 (6 bases). The V gene's germline CDR1 is SEHNR and CDR2 FQNEAQ (reference sequence). This CDR3 is 15 amino acids long. Trimming took 5 bases from V and 3 from J, leaving 13 bases between them. The CDR3 here is CASSPSDRHTGELFF. Written as DNA, the CDR3 is TGTGCCAGCAGCCCCTCGGACAGACACACCGGGGAGCTGTTTTTT.

The chain employs TRBV11-1 and TRBJ1-2; a weak D match, TRBD1 (5 bases). CDR1 is SGHAT and CDR2 is FQDESV in the germline V gene (reference sequence). The CDR3 totals 18 residues. Trimming took off 5 bases at V and 0 bases at J, with 22 bases between the two ends. CDR3 nucleotide sequence: TGTGCCAGCAGCAAAGTTGGGGCAGTTCATTTCACTAACTATGGCTACACCTTC. Protein product: CASSKVGAVHFTNYGYTF.

The V and J genes are TRBV7-2 and TRBJ1-6, with D unresolved. Per germline, CDR1 SGHTA and CDR2 FQGNSA. The CDR3 totals 15 residues. Trimming shortened V by 5 bases and J by 4 bases, and 12 bases separated the two germline ends. The CDR3 DNA reads as TGTGCCAGCAGCCCCGGTGTTTGGTATAATTCACCCCTCCACTTT. Translation: CASSPGVWYNSPLHF.

This clonotype has more than one count but fewer than ten. The chain is built from TRBV9 and TRBJ2-5; TRBD2 agrees at 10 bases. Trimming at V came to 0 bases and at J to 4 bases, leaving 3 bases not matched to a gene. Germline assignment: CDR1 SGDLS and CDR2 YYNGEE. The CDR3 covers 15 residues. DNA of the CDR3: TGTGCCAGCAGCGTAGCTAGCGGGAGTAGAGAGACCCAGTACTTC. Protein: CASSVASGSRETQYF.

V usage is TRBV28 and J usage is TRBJ2-7, with D unresolved. From germline, CDR1 is MDHEN and CDR2 SYDVKM. The ends were cut back, 6 bases at V and 9 bases at J, with 12 bases in the middle. The CDR3 contains 11 residues. CDR3 region: CASRSPPRQYF. As DNA, the CDR3 is TGTGCCAGCAGATCCCCGCCGAGGCAGTACTTC.

The chain links TRBV20-1 to TRBJ2-7; D is unresolved. Looked up from germline, CDR1 is DFQATT and CDR2 is SNEGSKA (reference sequence). There are 12 residues in the CDR3. Trimming removed 2 bases from V and 2 bases from J, with 7 bases in between. CDR3 sequence: CSARPTAYEQYF. In DNA, the CDR3 is TGCAGTGCTAGACCGACCGCCTACGAGCAGTACTTC.

V and J are TRBV20-1 and TRBJ2-2, with D perhaps matching TRBD1 (5 bases). Trimming cost V 2 bases and J 1 base, with 14 bases left between them. The CDR3 has 16 amino acids. The germline V gene has CDR1 DFQATT and CDR2 SNEGSKA (reference sequence). CDR3 protein: CSARSGADQNTGELFF. CDR3 bases: TGCAGTGCTAGAAGTGGGGCCGATCAGAACACCGGGGAGCTGTTTTTT.

This chain joins TRBV4-3 and TRBJ2-1, with 9 bases identical to TRBD1. The J segment lost 4 bases and the V segment lost 3 bases, leaving 7 bases of the junction unmatched. The CDR3 covers 16 residues. Germline CDR1 reads LGHNA; CDR2 reads YSLEER. The CDR3: CASSHFTGGTYNEQFF. CDR3 nucleotide sequence: TGCGCCAGCAGCCATTTTACAGGGGGCACATACAATGAGCAGTTCTTC.

This clonotype has more than one count but fewer than ten. The chain links TRBV20-1 to TRBJ2-5; D remains unclear. Trimming took off 4 bases at V and 2 bases at J, with 5 bases between the two ends. CDR1 is DFQATT and CDR2 is SNEGSKA in the germline V gene (reference sequence). The CDR3 totals 11 residues. CDR3 sequence reads: CSATRQETQYF. For the CDR3, the DNA is TGCAGTGCTACCAGGCAAGAGACCCAGTACTTC.

This clonotype was found a few times. The J gene is TRBJ2-5, the V gene TRBV5-1; D is perhaps TRBD1 (6 bases). The V gene's germline CDR1 is SGHRS and CDR2 YFSETQ. Trimming left V 0 bases short and J 4 bases short, with 10 bases between. CDR3 length equals 14 residues. The CDR3 reads CASSLVRTVETQYF. The CDR3 DNA reads TGCGCCAGCAGCTTGGTCCGGACAGTAGAGACCCAGTACTTC. Combining the CDR3 with reference TRBV5-1 and TRBJ2-5 gives the whole variable domain KAGVTQTPRYLIKTRGQQVTLSCSPISGHRSVSWYQQTPGQGLQFLFEYFSETQRNKGNFPGRFSGRQFSNSRSEMNVSTLELGDSALYLCASSLVRTVETQYFGPGTRLLVL.